A single sample gave rise to the 7 T cell receptor beta chains below, sequenced in a study of identical twins. Each CDR3 protein is one row after TCRdb ran MiXCR on the 5' RACE reads. The sample holds more than 400,000 distinct CDR3 sequences, roughly 15% seen once. These same data were also listed under a study on yellow fever vaccine responses in identical twins.

Material: CD4+ T cells sorted from blood. The receptor source for this set is a woman between 18 and 30 years old in good health.

This clonotype was picked up many times. This sequence joins TRBV2 and TRBJ2-3; D ambiguous. The ends were cut back, 5 bases at V and 1 base at J, with 10 bases in the middle. The germline gives CDR1 SNHLY, CDR2 FYNNEI. This CDR3 spans 14 amino acids. The CDR3 DNA reads TGTGCCAGCAGTCTCCGACCAGGCACAGATACGCAGTATTTT. This encodes CASSLRPGTDTQYF.

This chain joins TRBV20-1 and TRBJ2-4; D call uncertain. V was cut by 3 bases and J by 3 bases, with 9 bases left in between. The CDR3 loop spans 13 amino acids. Germline CDR1 reads DFQATT; CDR2 reads SNEGSKA (reference sequence). The CDR3 reads CSASDRGKNIQYF. CDR3 DNA: TGCAGTGCTAGCGACCGTGGCAAAAACATTCAGTACTTC.

This clonotype was counted only a few times. J is TRBJ1-2 and V is TRBV5-6; TRBD1 matches 7 bases. Germline CDR1 is SGHDT and CDR2 is YYEEEE. The length of the CDR3 is 12 residues. J gave up 4 bases and V 5 bases, and 2 bases lay outside the gene matches. As DNA, the CDR3 is TGTGCCAGCAGGACAGGGTTCTATGGCTACACCTTC. This translates into CASRTGFYGYTF.

J is TRBJ2-7 and V is TRBV11-2, with D tentatively TRBD2 (6 bases). CDR1 SGHAT and CDR2 FQNNGV come from the germline V gene. The CDR3 covers 16 residues. Trimming shortened V by 1 base and J by 2 bases, and 15 bases separated the two germline ends. CDR3 residues: CASSLVAQRATYEQYF. CDR3 coding DNA: TGTGCCAGCAGCTTAGTTGCCCAGCGGGCCACCTACGAGCAGTACTTC.

J is TRBJ2-3 and V is TRBV28, with 9 positions matching TRBD2. The germline V gene has CDR1 MDHEN and CDR2 SYDVKM. With 5 bases clipped from V and 0 bases from J, the junction kept 3 bases outside the gene matches. The CDR3 consists of 15 residues. The CDR3 here is CASSRTSVSTDTQYF. CDR3 nucleotide sequence: TGTGCCAGCAGTAGGACTAGCGTGAGCACAGATACGCAGTATTTT.

This sequence joins TRBV5-1 and TRBJ2-7; D is uncertain. The CDR3 spans 11 residues. From germline, CDR1 is SGHRS and CDR2 YFSETQ. V was clipped by 4 bases and J by 7 bases, with 9 bases between them. The CDR3 bases are TGCGCCAGCAGCGAAGGTAAGGAGCAGTACTTC. Translated, it gives CASSEGKEQYF.

This rearrangement joins TRBV12-3 or TRBV12-4 to TRBJ2-1, with D perhaps given as TRBD1 or TRBD2 (5 bases each). V shed 6 bases and J shed 2 bases, with 11 bases lying between them. This CDR3 region has 14 residues. CDR3 sequence reads: CASRRDLTYNEQFF. CDR3 sequence (DNA): TGTGCCAGCAGGAGGGACCTCACCTACAATGAGCAGTTCTTC.